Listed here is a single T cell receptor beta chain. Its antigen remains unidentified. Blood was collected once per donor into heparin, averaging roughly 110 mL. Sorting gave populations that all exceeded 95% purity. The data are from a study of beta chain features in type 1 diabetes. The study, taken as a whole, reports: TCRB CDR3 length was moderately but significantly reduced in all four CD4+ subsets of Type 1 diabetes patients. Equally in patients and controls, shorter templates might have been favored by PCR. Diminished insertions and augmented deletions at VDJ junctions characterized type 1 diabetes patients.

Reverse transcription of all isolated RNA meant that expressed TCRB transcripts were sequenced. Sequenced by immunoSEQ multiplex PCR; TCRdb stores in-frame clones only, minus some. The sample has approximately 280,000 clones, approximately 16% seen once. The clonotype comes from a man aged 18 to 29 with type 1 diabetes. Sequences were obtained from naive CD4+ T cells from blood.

CDR3 loop: CASTISGGTGELFF. The CDR3 bases are TGTGCCAGCACCATTAGCGGGGGGACCGGGGAGCTGTTTTTT. The chain links TRBV11-2 to TRBJ2-2; 10 positions agree with TRBD2. Unmatched junction bases numbered 4, after V lost 7 bases and J lost 5 bases. The CDR3 covers 14 residues. Per germline, CDR1 SGHAT and CDR2 FQNNGV.